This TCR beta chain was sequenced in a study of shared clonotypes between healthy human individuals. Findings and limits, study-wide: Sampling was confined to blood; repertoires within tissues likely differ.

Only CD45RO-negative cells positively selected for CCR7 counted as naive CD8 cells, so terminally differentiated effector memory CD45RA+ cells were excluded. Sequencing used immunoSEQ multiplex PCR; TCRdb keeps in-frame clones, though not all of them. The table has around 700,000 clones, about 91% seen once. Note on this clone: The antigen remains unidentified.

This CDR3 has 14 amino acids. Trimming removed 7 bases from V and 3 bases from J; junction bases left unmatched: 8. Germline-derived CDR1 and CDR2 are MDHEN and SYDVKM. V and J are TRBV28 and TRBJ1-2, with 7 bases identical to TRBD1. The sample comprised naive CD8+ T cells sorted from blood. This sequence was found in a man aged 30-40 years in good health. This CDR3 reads CASKTLQGYYGYTF. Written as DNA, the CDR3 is TGTGCCAGCAAAACGTTACAGGGGTACTATGGCTACACCTTC.